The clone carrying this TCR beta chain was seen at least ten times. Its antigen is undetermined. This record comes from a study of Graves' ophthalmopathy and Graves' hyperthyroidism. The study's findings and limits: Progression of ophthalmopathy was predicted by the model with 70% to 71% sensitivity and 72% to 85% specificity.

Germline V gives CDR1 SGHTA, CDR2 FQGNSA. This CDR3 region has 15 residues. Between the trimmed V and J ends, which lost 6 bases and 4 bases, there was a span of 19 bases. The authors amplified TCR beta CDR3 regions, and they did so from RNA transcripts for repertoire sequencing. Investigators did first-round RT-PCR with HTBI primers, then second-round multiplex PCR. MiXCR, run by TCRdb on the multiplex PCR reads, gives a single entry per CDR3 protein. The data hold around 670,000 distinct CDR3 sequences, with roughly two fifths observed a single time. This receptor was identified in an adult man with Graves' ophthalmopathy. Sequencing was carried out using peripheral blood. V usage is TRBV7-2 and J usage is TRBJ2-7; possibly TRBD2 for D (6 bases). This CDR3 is CASRAGWGVGYEQYF. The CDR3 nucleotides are TGTGCCAGCAGGGCCGGCTGGGGGGTAGGATACGAGCAGTACTTC.